This T cell receptor (beta chain) was sequenced for a study of shared clonotypes between healthy human individuals. About the research overall: Per-donor plates numbered three CD4 naive, three CD4 memory, two CD8 naive and one CD8 memory.

For this clone: The antigen is not known.

Produced via immunoSEQ multiplex PCR; TCRdb's table is partial and in-frame only. This sample has some 2,100,000 clones; more than 90% occur once, and the top ten carry about 0.13%. General observations from the study: Naive CD4 clonotypes overlapped across several donors at approximately 5.5%.

CDR1 and CDR2 (germline): SNHLY, FYNNEI. CDR3 length: 11 amino acids. With 2 bases removed from V and 8 bases from J, the gap between germline ends came to 4 bases. CD4+ cells yielded CD45RA+ naive and CD45RA-negative memory subsets. The V gene is TRBV2, the J gene TRBJ2-1; D uncertain. The source of this sequence is a young man in good health. What was sequenced was naive CD4+ T cells sorted from blood. Subset of the sample: CD45RA+ positively selected. This CDR3 reads CASSEFYEQFF. Written as DNA, the CDR3 is TGTGCCAGCAGTGAATTCTATGAGCAGTTCTTC. The entire variable domain, with the rest obtained from reference TRBV2 and TRBJ2-1, is as follows: EPEVTQTPSHQVTQMGQEVILRCVPISNHLYFYWYRQILGQKVEFLVSFYNNEISEKSEIFDDQFSVERPDGSNFTLKIRSTKLEDSAMYFCASSEFYEQFFGPGTRLTVL.